Detailed here is one T cell receptor (beta chain). The time point: sample taken at primary tumor resection. The data are from a study of spatial heterogeneity in lung cancer. TCRdb used MiXCR to reprocess the 5' RACE reads, holding one entry per CDR3 protein. The top ten clones hold roughly 25% of a sample with roughly 2,400 distinct CDR3 sequences, over 14% of them seen once. CDR1 SEHNR and CDR2 FQNEAQ come from the germline V gene (reference sequence). V lost 1 base to trimming and J lost 7 bases, with 20 bases between them. The CDR3 loop spans 18 amino acids. Sequencing used normal lung tissue next to the tumor, obtained at surgery. The rearrangement links TRBV7-9 to TRBJ2-6, with D possibly called TRBD1 or TRBD2 (5 bases each). The TCR was taken from a male donor with early-stage non-small cell lung cancer. The CDR3 sequence is CASSLGAGTPGGANVLTF. As DNA, the CDR3 is TGTGCCAGCAGCTTAGGCGCCGGGACCCCAGGAGGTGCCAACGTCCTGACTTTC.